The TCR gamma chain described here comes from a study of gamma-delta T cells after stem cell transplantation. With V trimmed by 4 bases and J by 0 bases, 8 bases remained unmatched. This CDR3 is 16 amino acids long. The V gene's germline CDR1 is GITISATS and CDR2 ISYDGTV (reference sequence). TCRdb applied CATT to the RT-PCR reads for clone calling. The table includes 950 to 1,500 gamma-chain clones, about 15% detected once. The chain joins TRGV9 to TRGJP1. This receptor was obtained from a human donor. It is not recorded whose cells these are; they may come from a transplant donor. Material for sequencing was gamma-delta T cells. For the CDR3, the DNA is TGTGCCTTGTGGGATCGAACTCATACCACTGGTTGGTTCAAGATATTT. Translating gives CALWDRTHTTGWFKIF.